This T cell receptor beta chain was captured by sequencing in a study of T cell responses to AZD1222 COVID-19 vaccine. Note on this clone: Its target is unknown.

The CDR3 runs 14 residues. V trimming: 3 bases; J trimming: 7 bases; junction bases outside the gene matches: 8. The germline V gene encodes CDR1 DFQATT and CDR2 SNEGSKA (reference sequence). Assay used: immunoSEQ multiplex PCR; TCRdb lists only in-frame clones, some missing. Of about 180,000 clones listed, about 87% are singletons. Whole-study results and caveats: Spike-wide coverage was observed for vaccine-associated CD4 TCRs, with dominant responses at 160-218 and 743-854. Spike-specific TCR breadth and depth rose after two AZD1222 doses. Among the donors, most were white British and more were female, and clonal diversity was possibly underestimated. Without day 14 samples, only post-peak T cell repertoires were studied.

The specimen comprised peripheral blood, sampled 28 days after the second dose of the MenACWY control vaccine. This receptor was taken from an adult who received the MenACWY meningococcal vaccine as a control. The V call is TRBV20-1, the J call TRBJ2-1, with 8 positions matching TRBD2. CDR3 amino acids: CSASTGGPLNEQFF. CDR3 DNA: TGCAGTGCTAGTACGGGAGGGCCGCTGAATGAGCAGTTCTTC.